The 22 T cell receptor beta chains presented below share a single source sample, sequenced in a study of blood T cell repertoires in COVID-19. TCRdb keeps only in-frame clones here, not all; method: immunoSEQ multiplex PCR. Of around 200,000 clones in the sample, roughly nine tenths were seen once. What was sequenced was PBMCs or T cells enriched from blood (not recorded which). These receptors came from a woman aged 45-59 years in a cohort exposed to, infected with or recovered from COVID-19 (not recorded which).

The gene calls are TRBV29-1 and TRBJ1-2, with unresolved D. Germline CDR1 SQVTM, CDR2 ANQGSEA. Trimming shortened V by 2 bases and J by 4 bases, and 17 bases separated the two germline ends. The CDR3 runs 15 residues. The DNA of the CDR3 is TGCAGCGTTGAATTGCGGGGAGTGGCAGGCTATGGCTACACCTTC. Protein sequence: CSVELRGVAGYGYTF.

The chain uses TRBV4-3 and TRBJ2-1, with D maybe TRBD1 (5 bases). Germline V gives CDR1 LGHNA, CDR2 YSLEER. The V end was cut by 3 bases, the J end by 4 bases, with 10 bases between. CDR3 length equals 14 residues. CDR3 residues: CASSQLGVYNEQFF. Here the CDR3 DNA reads TGCGCCAGCAGCCAGCTAGGGGTTTACAATGAGCAGTTCTTC.

The chain employs TRBV19 and TRBJ1-5; 7 bases fit TRBD1. The CDR3 covers 15 residues. Losses at the gene ends were 7 bases for V and 4 bases for J; bases not matched to a gene: 10. The V gene's germline CDR1 is LNHDA and CDR2 SQIVND (reference sequence). In DNA form, the CDR3 reads TGTGCCAGTACTACCAACCTACAGGGGAATCAGCCCCAGCATTTT. It encodes CASTTNLQGNQPQHF.

The genes are TRBV12-2 and TRBJ2-4; the table calls TRBD2, which could not be checked here. TRBV12-2 is an annotated pseudogene. This CDR3 comprises 16 residues. DNA of the CDR3: TGTGCAAGTCGCCACCGGGGACTAGCGTGTCGAGACATTCAGTACTTC. Residues: CASRHRGLACRDIQYF.

Regarding this clone: The sample contains more than one DNA sequence encoding this CDR3. This chain uses TRBV18 with TRBJ2-5, with TRBD1 matching 12 bases. CDR1 is KGHSH and CDR2 is LQKENI in the germline V gene. J was trimmed by 5 bases and V by 6 bases; bases with no gene match: 7. CDR3 length equals 15 residues. CDR3 nucleotide sequence: TGTGCCAGCTCCCCCGGGACAGGGGGCCGGGAGACCCAGTACTTC. Its translation is CASSPGTGGRETQYF.

The gene calls are TRBV5-1 and TRBJ2-7; TRBD1 is a possible D gene (7 bases). Trimming cost V 4 bases and J 6 bases, with 20 bases left between them. This CDR3 contains 15 residues. Germline loops: CDR1 SGHRS, CDR2 YFSETQ. For the CDR3, the DNA is TGCGCCAGCAGCCTTGCCTACAGACAGGGAGGCGAGCAGTACTTC. This codes for CASSLAYRQGGEQYF.

This sequence joins TRBV7-2 and TRBJ1-3; 8 positions agree with TRBD1. V shed 7 bases and J 4 bases; nucleotides not matched to a gene: 9. The CDR3 extends over 15 amino acids. Germline V gene data show CDR1 as SGHTA and CDR2 as FQGNSA. CDR3 sequence reads: CASNPQGATGNTIYF. Written as DNA, the CDR3 is TGTGCCAGCAACCCCCAGGGGGCGACAGGAAACACCATATATTTT.

The chain recombines TRBV5-1 with TRBJ2-2; 7 nucleotides line up with TRBD1. The CDR3 length is 15 residues. Per germline, CDR1 SGHRS and CDR2 YFSETQ. The ends lost 7 bases at V and 2 bases at J; junction bases unmatched: 8. For the CDR3, the DNA is TGCGCCAGCGGACCCGGGGACAGTAACACCGGGGAGCTGTTTTTT. Amino acids: CASGPGDSNTGELFF. The variable domain in full, completed from reference TRBV5-1 and TRBJ2-2, reads KAGVTQTPRYLIKTRGQQVTLSCSPISGHRSVSWYQQTPGQGLQFLFEYFSETQRNKGNFPGRFSGRQFSNSRSEMNVSTLELGDSALYLCASGPGDSNTGELFFGEGSRLTVL.

This clone has a handful of counts. This rearrangement joins TRBV5-5 to TRBJ1-2, with D tentatively TRBD1 (5 bases). The V gene's germline CDR1 is SGHKS and CDR2 YYEKEE (reference sequence). This CDR3 contains 17 residues. Trimming removed 4 bases at V and 0 bases at J, with 19 bases between. The CDR3 spells CASSLHWSGTTNYGYTF. Here the CDR3 DNA reads TGTGCCAGCAGCCTTCATTGGTCGGGGACTACTAACTATGGCTACACCTTC.

In this sample, this clone turned up a few times. The gene calls are TRBV5-1 and TRBJ2-2; the match to TRBD2 covers 10 bases. Germline values: CDR1 SGHRS, CDR2 YFSETQ. The CDR3 runs to 15 residues. V was pared by 1 base and J by 6 bases, with 3 bases of the junction left unmatched. The CDR3 protein is CASSLNLAGAGELFF. CDR3 in DNA: TGCGCCAGCAGCTTGAATCTAGCGGGGGCCGGGGAGCTGTTTTTT. Looking up the rest from reference TRBV5-1 and TRBJ2-2 gives the full variable domain: KAGVTQTPRYLIKTRGQQVTLSCSPISGHRSVSWYQQTPGQGLQFLFEYFSETQRNKGNFPGRFSGRQFSNSRSEMNVSTLELGDSALYLCASSLNLAGAGELFFGEGSRLTVL.

The rearrangement joins TRBV28 to TRBJ1-5; D unresolved. The ends were cut back, 5 bases at V and 6 bases at J, with 14 bases in the middle. Germline values: CDR1 MDHEN, CDR2 SYDVKM. This CDR3 spans 14 amino acids. CDR3 DNA sequence: TGTGCCAGCAGTCCGCCCCTTGGGCTTCAGCCCCAGCATTTT. Amino acid sequence: CASSPPLGLQPQHF.

The rearrangement uses TRBV18 and TRBJ1-5, with TRBD1 matching 7 bases. This CDR3 contains 14 residues. Germline CDR1 reads KGHSH; CDR2 reads LQKENI. V shed 6 bases and J 7 bases; nucleotides not matched to a gene: 9. The CDR3 sequence is CASSPTGKQQPQHF. CDR3 DNA sequence: TGTGCCAGCTCTCCGACAGGGAAGCAACAGCCCCAGCATTTT.

CDR3 nucleotides: TGTGCCAGCAGTTACCCCGCGGGACCCATCTATGGCTACACCTTC. Protein: CASSYPAGPIYGYTF. V and J are TRBV6-2 or TRBV6-3 and TRBJ1-2; possible D gene TRBD1, 5 bases. Germline loops: CDR1 MNHEY, CDR2 SVGEGT. The germline V and J ends were trimmed by 2 bases and 4 bases, with 14 bases remaining between them. The CDR3 consists of 15 residues.

This clone appeared a few times. The chain is built from TRBV4-2 and TRBJ2-3; 12 bases agree with TRBD2. With 0 bases clipped from V and 0 bases from J, the junction kept 1 base outside the gene matches. This CDR3 is 17 amino acids long. The germline V gene has CDR1 LGHNA and CDR2 YNFKEQ. The CDR3 region has the DNA TGTGCCAGCAGCCAAGAACTAGCGGGGGGAAGCACAGATACGCAGTATTTT. Protein: CASSQELAGGSTDTQYF.

The genes are TRBV18 and TRBJ1-1, with D possibly TRBD1 on 6 matching bases. Germline assignment: CDR1 KGHSH and CDR2 LQKENI. The CDR3 has 14 amino acids. The ends were cut back, 3 bases at V and 1 base at J, with 9 bases in the middle. The CDR3 is CASSPRTANTEAFF. The CDR3 coding sequence is TGTGCCAGCTCACCTAGGACAGCGAACACTGAAGCTTTCTTT. Looking up the rest from reference TRBV18 and TRBJ1-1 gives the full variable domain: NAGVMQNPRHLVRRRGQEARLRCSPMKGHSHVYWYRQLPEEGLKFMVYLQKENIIDESGMPKERFSAEFPKEGPSILRIQQVVRGDSAAYFCASSPRTANTEAFFGQGTRLTVV.

As DNA, the CDR3 is TGTGCCAGCGTTGGGAACTTCAGGAGGTTCGATGAGCAGTTCTTC. This codes for CASVGNFRRFDEQFF. The V call is TRBV18, the J call TRBJ2-1; possible D gene TRBD2, 5 bases. CDR1 is KGHSH, CDR2 LQKENI, per germline. The CDR3 covers 15 residues. With 8 bases removed from V and 8 bases from J, the gap between germline ends came to 22 bases.

The chain employs TRBV19 and TRBJ1-2; D not certain. The V gene's germline CDR1 is LNHDA and CDR2 SQIVND (reference sequence). V shed 0 bases and J shed 8 bases, with 7 bases lying between them. The CDR3 covers 12 residues. CDR3 residues: CASSIDLKGYTF. Written as DNA, the CDR3 is TGTGCCAGTAGTATAGATTTAAAAGGCTACACCTTC.

J is TRBJ1-5 and V is TRBV3-1 (or the pseudogene TRBV3-2), with a weak D call TRBD1 (5 bases). The germline gives CDR1 LGHDT, CDR2 YNNKEL (reference sequence). The CDR3 consists of 15 residues. The V gene lost 4 bases and the J gene lost 9 bases, with 19 bases spanning the gap. The CDR3 DNA is TGTGCCAGCAGCCGAGAAGGGGCTGGGGCTTCGCCCCAGCATTTT. Its protein is CASSREGAGASPQHF.

J is TRBJ1-2 and V is TRBV10-3, with 8 bases lining up with TRBD1. CDR1 and CDR2 (germline): ENHRY, SYGVKD. The junction had 6 bases not matched to a gene; V was cut back by 4 bases and J by 8 bases. The CDR3 sequence is 13 residues long. The CDR3 sequence: CAISGTAGGGYTF. CDR3 bases: TGTGCCATCAGTGGCACTGCAGGGGGCGGCTACACCTTC.

The J gene is TRBJ2-1, the V gene TRBV4-3, with 11 bases lining up with TRBD2. The CDR3 loop spans 15 amino acids. Germline loops: CDR1 LGHNA, CDR2 YSLEER. The junction had 8 bases not matched to a gene; V was cut back by 6 bases and J by 7 bases. The DNA of the CDR3 is TGCGCCAGCAGTCTCACTAGCGGGGGTGGGAATGAGCAGTTCTTC. This codes for CASSLTSGGGNEQFF.

The J gene is TRBJ2-7, the V gene TRBV11-2; D might be TRBD1 (6 bases). From germline, CDR1 is SGHAT and CDR2 FQNNGV. Trimming stripped 3 bases from V and 6 bases from J, with 9 bases between. The CDR3 runs 12 residues. CDR3 loop: CASSFGGPEQYF. In DNA, the CDR3 is TGTGCCAGCAGCTTTGGGGGCCCCGAGCAGTACTTC.

V gene TRBV3-1 (or the pseudogene TRBV3-2) combines with J gene TRBJ1-2; D is possibly TRBD1 (5 bases). CDR1 is LGHDT and CDR2 is YNNKEL in the germline V gene (reference sequence). The CDR3 spans 15 residues. The V and J ends lost 2 bases and 3 bases respectively, with 13 bases between them. CDR3 nucleotide sequence: TGTGCCAGCAGCCAACCCTCGGCGGGGGACTATGGCTACACCTTC. Encoded protein: CASSQPSAGDYGYTF.